This passage covers 20 T cell receptor beta chains from one sample sequenced in a study of post-analysis software for immune sequencing data (dated by TCRdb to 2014 to 2015). Study-level results and caveats: Significantly higher frequencies in patients than in controls were found for about 5 TRBV segments, including TRBV5-6, TRBV5-1 and TRBV20-1.

Receptor amplification or capture employed PCR. Instrument used: Illumina HiSeq 2500. Unique molecular identifiers were incorporated into TCR beta cDNA libraries to reduce PCR and sequencing biases. TCRdb trimmed the raw reads at Q25, called clones with MiXCR and kept productive beta chains. Every distinct CDR3 protein forms one entry, paired with its most common genes and DNA. The sample profile shows some 240,000 distinct CDR3 sequences; 30% to 45% of them were found once. 4% to 5.5% of the sample is in the top ten clones. No antigen is known for these receptors. Sequences were obtained from blood. The receptors stem from a girl aged 10 to 17 with multiple sclerosis.

This clonotype showed up many times. This chain connects TRBV7-2 to TRBJ2-4, with a tentative D call TRBD1 (5 bases). Germline V gene data show CDR1 as SGHTA and CDR2 as FQGNSA. The CDR3 has 17 amino acids. The V end was cut by 4 bases, the J end by 3 bases, with 19 bases between. CDR3 loop: CASSSQSGRVGKNIQYF. Written as DNA, the CDR3 is TGTGCCAGCAGCTCCCAATCGGGCAGGGTCGGCAAAAACATTCAGTACTTC.

As for this clonotype: A read error may produce the germline difference seen at one junction end. The gene calls are TRBV6-5 and TRBJ2-3; tentatively, D is TRBD1 (6 bases). Germline CDR1 and CDR2: MNHEY and SVGAGI. CDR3 length: 14 amino acids. CDR3 DNA: TGTGCCAACAGTCGAGGACAGCGTGCAGATACGCAGTATTTT. Translated: CANSRGQRADTQYF.

This clonotype has only a few counts. The rearrangement links TRBV18 to TRBJ1-2; possibly TRBD1 for D (6 bases). The germline V gene encodes CDR1 KGHSH and CDR2 LQKENI. Trimming pared 5 bases from V and 4 bases from J, leaving 14 bases between. The CDR3 has 14 amino acids. CDR3 amino acids: CASSSQGAAYGYTF. CDR3 DNA sequence: TGTGCCAGCTCATCACAGGGAGCAGCCTATGGCTACACCTTC.

About this clonotype itself: With a much larger clone just one base away, this may be a read error. The J gene is TRBJ1-5, the V gene TRBV6-5; the D is unclear. The CDR3 is 13 residues long. The germline gives CDR1 MNHEY, CDR2 SVGAGI. The CDR3 loop reads CASSLSSNQSQHF. DNA of the CDR3: TGTGCCAGCAGTCTCAGTAGCAATCAGTCCCAGCATTTT.

There are many counts of this clonotype. This chain joins TRBV12-3 or TRBV12-4 and TRBJ2-6; D is ambiguous. V dropped 6 bases and J dropped 0 bases, with 9 bases sitting between them. The CDR3 is 15 residues long. CDR3 in DNA: TGTGCCAGCAGCCGTGCCGGCTCTGGGGCCAACGTCCTGACTTTC. Protein: CASSRAGSGANVLTF.

The rearrangement links TRBV7-9 to TRBJ1-2; no reliable D call. This CDR3 has 13 residues. Germline CDR1 and CDR2: SEHNR and FQNEAQ (reference sequence). V was shortened by 4 bases and J by 5 bases, with 11 bases between the two germline ends. In DNA, the CDR3 is TGTGCCAGCAGCTCCAACGCGGGATATGGCTACACCTTC. Protein: CASSSNAGYGYTF.

This clonotype was recorded many times. The V call is TRBV20-1, the J call TRBJ1-6; 9 positions match TRBD1. Germline V gene sequence: CDR1 DFQATT, CDR2 SNEGSKA (reference sequence). This CDR3 is built from 15 residues. Losses at the gene ends were 3 bases for V and 7 bases for J; bases not matched to a gene: 7. CDR3 sequence: CSASGGQGRNSPLHF. CDR3 nucleotide sequence: TGCAGTGCTAGTGGGGGACAGGGTCGAAATTCACCCCTCCACTTT.

The V call is TRBV7-2, the J call TRBJ1-2, with TRBD1 identical over 9 bases. The V segment lost 5 bases and the J segment 5 bases; nucleotides outside the gene matches: 9. The CDR3 sequence is 15 residues long. Germline V CDR1 and CDR2: SGHTA, FQGNSA. CDR3 sequence (DNA): TGTGCCAGCAGCCCGACCTCAGGACAGGGGTATGGCTACACCTTC. Translating it yields CASSPTSGQGYGYTF.

This clonotype showed up many times. The chain joins TRBV18 to TRBJ2-7, with a tentative D call TRBD2 (6 bases). The V end lost 6 bases, the J end lost 6 bases, and 15 bases lay between the germline ends. The CDR3 runs 13 residues. Looked up from germline, CDR1 is KGHSH and CDR2 is LQKENI. The CDR3 DNA follows: TGTGCCAGCTCGTCGACTAGGACGGGCGAGCAGTACTTC. It specifies CASSSTRTGEQYF.

Regarding this clonotype: Just one base apart from a much larger clone, this may be a read error. The chain couples TRBV10-3 to TRBJ2-3; 10 positions match TRBD2. Germline CDR1 is ENHRY and CDR2 is SYGVKD. The CDR3 runs 17 residues. V shed 2 bases and J 4 bases; nucleotides not matched to a gene: 9. The CDR3 protein is CAISEIPLAGSADTQYF. The DNA of the CDR3 is TGTGCCATCAGTGAGATACCACTAGCGGGGTCAGCAGATACGCAGTATTTT.

About this clonotype itself: A much larger clone differs by one base, so this may be a read error. This sequence joins TRBV11-2 and TRBJ2-1; 9 bases line up with TRBD2. This CDR3 is built from 15 residues. CDR1 is SGHAT, CDR2 FQNNGV, per germline. The CDR3 bases are TGTGCCAGCAGTCTCGCGGGGGGGATCTACATTGAGCAGTTCTTC. Its protein product is CASSLAGGIYIEQFF.

The table lists this clonotype with a few counts. The chain has TRBV7-6 and TRBJ1-2; weak D call: TRBD1 (5 bases). V shed 2 bases and J shed 6 bases, with 13 bases lying between them. Germline V gene lookup returns CDR1 SGHVS and CDR2 FNYEAQ. This CDR3 spans 14 amino acids. The CDR3 region is CASSLPGRQDGYTF. The CDR3 DNA is TGTGCCAGCAGCTTACCGGGACGCCAGGATGGCTACACCTTC.

Many counts were recorded for this clonotype. This rearrangement joins TRBV12-3 or TRBV12-4 to TRBJ2-1, with 8 bases identical to TRBD2. The length of the CDR3 is 14 residues. Unmatched junction bases numbered 7, after V lost 6 bases and J lost 6 bases. The DNA for the CDR3 is TGTGCCAGCAGCCCACGGGGGGGGATCAATGAGCAGTTCTTC. Encoded protein: CASSPRGGINEQFF.

The CDR3 sequence is CSVESGRGDGYTF. The CDR3 nucleotides are TGCAGCGTTGAGTCAGGAAGAGGCGATGGCTACACCTTC. The J gene is TRBJ1-2, the V gene TRBV29-1; D unresolved. Trimming left V 3 bases short and J 6 bases short, with 14 bases between. The CDR3 is 13 amino acids. The germline CDR1 and CDR2 sequences are SQVTM and ANQGSEA.

This clonotype was counted many times. The J gene is TRBJ1-5, the V gene TRBV6-6; no clear D. CDR3 length: 15 amino acids. The V and J ends lost 3 bases and 0 bases respectively, with 9 bases between them. Germline loops: CDR1 MNHNY, CDR2 SVGAGI (reference sequence). Here the CDR3 reads CASSYGASSNQPQHF. The CDR3 bases are TGTGCCAGCAGTTATGGAGCGAGTAGCAATCAGCCCCAGCATTTT.

This chain uses TRBV20-1 with TRBJ2-3; 10 bases match TRBD1. Germline CDR1 is DFQATT and CDR2 is SNEGSKA (reference sequence). The CDR3 runs 16 residues. The V segment lost 3 bases and the J segment 2 bases; nucleotides outside the gene matches: 8. The CDR3 DNA follows: TGCAGTGCTAGCAATCGGGACAGGGGAATCACAGATACGCAGTATTTT. Its protein product is CSASNRDRGITDTQYF.

This clonotype was seen only a few times. The chain has TRBV18 and TRBJ2-4, with TRBD1 identical over 9 bases. This CDR3 spans 15 amino acids. J gave up 3 bases and V 5 bases, and 5 bases lay outside the gene matches. Per the germline V gene, CDR1 is KGHSH and CDR2 is LQKENI. Here the CDR3 DNA reads TGTGCCAGCTCAAATCTGGGACAGGGCAAAAACATTCAGTACTTC. It encodes CASSNLGQGKNIQYF.

This clonotype was counted ten times or more. The chain links TRBV15 to TRBJ2-5, with D tentatively TRBD1 or TRBD2 (5 bases each). The V gene lost 1 base and the J gene lost 5 bases, with 17 bases spanning the gap. Looked up from germline, CDR1 is LNHNV and CDR2 is YYDKDF (reference sequence). This CDR3 region has 16 residues. CDR3 sequence: CATSRGETEGLETQYF. The CDR3 nucleotides are TGTGCCACCAGCAGAGGGGAGACAGAGGGATTGGAGACCCAGTACTTC.

CDR3 in DNA: TGTGCCAGCAGTTTGCTAGGAGGGGGCGAGGAGACCCAGTACTTC. Protein product: CASSLLGGGEETQYF. This chain joins TRBV6-5 and TRBJ2-7; TRBD1 is a possible D gene (7 bases). The J call may be mistaken, given a closer DNA end match to TRBJ2-5. This CDR3 has 15 residues. Germline CDR1 is MNHEY and CDR2 is SVGAGI.

The chain joins TRBV5-6 to TRBJ2-7, with 14 bases fitting TRBD2. CDR1 and CDR2 (germline): SGHDT, YYEEEE. J lost 0 bases, V lost 4 bases, and 6 bases had no gene match. The CDR3 extends over 17 amino acids. The CDR3: CASSPGLAGVFSYEQYF. Written as DNA, the CDR3 is TGTGCCAGCAGCCCGGGACTAGCGGGAGTTTTCTCCTACGAGCAGTACTTC.